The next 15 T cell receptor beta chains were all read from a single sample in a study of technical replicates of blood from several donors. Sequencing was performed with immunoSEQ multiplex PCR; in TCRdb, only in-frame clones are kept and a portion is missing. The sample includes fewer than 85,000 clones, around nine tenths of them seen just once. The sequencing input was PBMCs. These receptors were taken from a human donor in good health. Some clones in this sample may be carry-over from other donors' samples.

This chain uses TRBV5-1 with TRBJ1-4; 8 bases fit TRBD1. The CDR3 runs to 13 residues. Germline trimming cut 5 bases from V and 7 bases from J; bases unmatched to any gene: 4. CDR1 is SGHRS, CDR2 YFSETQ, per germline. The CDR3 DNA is TGCGCCAGCAGACAAGACAGGGGTGAAAAACTGTTTTTT. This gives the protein CASRQDRGEKLFF.

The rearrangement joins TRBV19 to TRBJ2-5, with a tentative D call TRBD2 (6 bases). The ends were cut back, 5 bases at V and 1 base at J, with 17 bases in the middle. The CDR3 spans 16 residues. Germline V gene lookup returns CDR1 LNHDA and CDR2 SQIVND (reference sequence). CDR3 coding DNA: TGTGCCAGTAGTCCCCGGGGTAGCGGAGGCCAAGAGACCCAGTACTTC. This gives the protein CASSPRGSGGQETQYF.

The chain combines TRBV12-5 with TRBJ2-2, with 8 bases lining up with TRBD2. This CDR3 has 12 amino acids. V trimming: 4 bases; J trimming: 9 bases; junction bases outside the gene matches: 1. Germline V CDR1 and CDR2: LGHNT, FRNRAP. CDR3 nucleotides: TGTGCTAGTGGTTGGACTAGCCGGGAGCTGTTTTTT. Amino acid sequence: CASGWTSRELFF.

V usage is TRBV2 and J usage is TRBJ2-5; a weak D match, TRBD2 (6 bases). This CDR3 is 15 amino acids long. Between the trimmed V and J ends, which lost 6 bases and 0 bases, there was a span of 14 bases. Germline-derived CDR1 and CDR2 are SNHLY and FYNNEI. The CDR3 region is CASSILAPYQETQYF. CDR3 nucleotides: TGTGCCAGCAGCATACTAGCCCCTTACCAAGAGACCCAGTACTTC.

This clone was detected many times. In DNA form, the CDR3 reads TGTGCCAGCAGTCCCTTATATGGCTACACCTTC. It yields the protein CASSPLYGYTF. The chain joins TRBV6-1 to TRBJ1-2; no clear D. V lost 5 bases and J 5 bases, leaving 6 bases between the germline ends. Germline V gene sequence: CDR1 MNHNS, CDR2 SASEGT. The CDR3 extends over 11 amino acids.

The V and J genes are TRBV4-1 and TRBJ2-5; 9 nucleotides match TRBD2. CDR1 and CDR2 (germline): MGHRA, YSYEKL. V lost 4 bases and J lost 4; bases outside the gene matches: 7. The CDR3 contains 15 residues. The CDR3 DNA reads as TGCGCCAGCAGCCCGAGTAGCGGGGGCCGAGAGACCCAGTACTTC. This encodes CASSPSSGGRETQYF.

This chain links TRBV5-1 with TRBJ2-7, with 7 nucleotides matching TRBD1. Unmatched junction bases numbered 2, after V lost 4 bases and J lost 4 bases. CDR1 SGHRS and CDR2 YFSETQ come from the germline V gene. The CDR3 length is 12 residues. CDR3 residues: CASSRQGYEQYF. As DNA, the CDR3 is TGCGCCAGCAGCAGACAGGGTTACGAGCAGTACTTC.

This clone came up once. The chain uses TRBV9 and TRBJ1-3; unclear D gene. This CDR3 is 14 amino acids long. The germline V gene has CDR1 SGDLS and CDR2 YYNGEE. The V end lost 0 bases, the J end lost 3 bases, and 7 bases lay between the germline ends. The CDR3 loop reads CASSVGGDGNTIYF. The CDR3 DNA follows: TGTGCCAGCAGCGTAGGCGGGGATGGAAACACCATATATTTT.

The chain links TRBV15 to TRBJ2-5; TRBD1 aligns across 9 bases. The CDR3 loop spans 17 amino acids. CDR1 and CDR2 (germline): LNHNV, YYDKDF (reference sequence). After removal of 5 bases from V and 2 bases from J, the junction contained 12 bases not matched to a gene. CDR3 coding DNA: TGTGCCACCAGCTCGGACAGGGGCCCACGGGGACAAGAGACCCAGTACTTC. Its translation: CATSSDRGPRGQETQYF.

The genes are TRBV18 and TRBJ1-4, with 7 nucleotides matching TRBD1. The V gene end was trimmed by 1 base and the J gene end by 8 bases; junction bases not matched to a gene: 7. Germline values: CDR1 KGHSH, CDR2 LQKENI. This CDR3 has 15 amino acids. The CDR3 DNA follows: TGTGCCAGCTCACCACAGGACAGGCCCGGGGAAAAACTGTTTTTT. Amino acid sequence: CASSPQDRPGEKLFF.

This chain's CDR3 is CASSNQWLNSGEQYF. DNA of the CDR3: TGTGCCAGCTCAAATCAGTGGCTTAACTCGGGCGAGCAGTACTTC. This sequence joins TRBV18 and TRBJ2-7; D not certain. The CDR3 covers 15 residues. The ends were cut back, 5 bases at V and 6 bases at J, with 20 bases in the middle. Per germline, CDR1 KGHSH and CDR2 LQKENI.

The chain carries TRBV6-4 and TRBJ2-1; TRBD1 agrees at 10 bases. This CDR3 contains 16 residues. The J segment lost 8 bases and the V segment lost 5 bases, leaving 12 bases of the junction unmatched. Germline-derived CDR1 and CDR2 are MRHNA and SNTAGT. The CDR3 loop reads CASSPSSGQGGDEQFF. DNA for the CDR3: TGTGCCAGCAGTCCCTCCTCCGGACAGGGGGGCGATGAGCAGTTCTTC.

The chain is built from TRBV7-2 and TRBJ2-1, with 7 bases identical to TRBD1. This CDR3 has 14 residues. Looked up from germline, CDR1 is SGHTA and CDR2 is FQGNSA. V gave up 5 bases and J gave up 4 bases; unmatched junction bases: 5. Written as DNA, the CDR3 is TGTGCCAGCAGCCCGGGACAGCAATACAATGAGCAGTTCTTC. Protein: CASSPGQQYNEQFF. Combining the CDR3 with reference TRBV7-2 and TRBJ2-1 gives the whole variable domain GAGVSQSPSNKVTEKGKDVELRCDPISGHTALYWYRQSLGQGLEFLIYFQGNSAPDKSGLPSDRFSAERTGGSVSTLTIQRTQQEDSAVYLCASSPGQQYNEQFFGPGTRLTVL.

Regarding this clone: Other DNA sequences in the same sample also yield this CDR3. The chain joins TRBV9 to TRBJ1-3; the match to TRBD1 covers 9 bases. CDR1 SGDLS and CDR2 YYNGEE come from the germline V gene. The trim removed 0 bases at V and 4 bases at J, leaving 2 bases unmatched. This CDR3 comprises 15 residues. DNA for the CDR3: TGTGCCAGCAGCGTAGACAGGGGGCTAGGAAACACCATATATTTT. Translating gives CASSVDRGLGNTIYF. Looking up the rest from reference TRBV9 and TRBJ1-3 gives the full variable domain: DSGVTQTPKHLITATGQRVTLRCSPRSGDLSVYWYQQSLDQGLQFLIQYYNGEERAKGNILERFSAQQFPDLHSELNLSSLELGDSALYFCASSVDRGLGNTIYFGEGSWLTVV.

Here the CDR3 reads CASSQESPLGTNTGELFF. The CDR3 bases are TGCGCCAGCAGCCAAGAGTCCCCACTAGGGACGAACACCGGGGAGCTGTTTTTT. The chain links TRBV4-3 to TRBJ2-2, with D possibly matching TRBD2 (5 bases). CDR3 length: 18 amino acids. Germline lookup yields CDR1 LGHNA and CDR2 YSLEER. Deletions cut 0 bases from V and 0 bases from J, with 14 bases between.